This TCR beta chain was recovered during a study of cytomegalovirus exposure and HLA in healthy donors. Study results and limitations: The majority of TCR sequences were rare, yet some public TCRs appeared in many donors.

Of note for this clone: Its antigen is as yet unknown.

Germline V gives CDR1 LNHDA, CDR2 SQIVND (reference sequence). The CDR3 is 14 amino acids. Trimming stripped 0 bases from V and 3 bases from J, with 9 bases between. PCR primers comprised 60 Vbeta and 13 Jbeta primers. The repertoire was sequenced with immunoSEQ multiplex PCR; TCRdb's copy has only in-frame clones and lacks some. Among 150,000 to 170,000 clones listed, 65% to 85% were seen once. This receptor was taken from a man younger than 35 in good health and CMV-seronegative. Sequencing was performed on PBMCs. The chain is built from TRBV19 and TRBJ2-7, with D maybe TRBD2 (6 bases). CDR3 nucleotides: TGTGCCAGTAGTATAGATCGGGGGTACTACGAGCAGTACTTC. Amino acid sequence: CASSIDRGYYEQYF.